This record looks at one T cell receptor beta chain sequence and its context. Its antigen is currently unknown. Each sample gave at least 7 million isolated PBMCs. Next came a second PCR, run for roughly 7 to 12 cycles, which used a sample-barcoded 5' primer along with a J-beta primer mix. TCRdb re-called the 5' RACE reads with MiXCR, one entry per CDR3 protein. Of around 780,000 distinct CDR3 sequences listed, 56% were seen once; the top ten hold approximately 24%. The data stem from a study of blood T cells in healthy people across ages. For the study at large: Researchers report that template switching captured about one barcoded beta molecule per two T cells.

General study findings and limits: Naive CD4+ cells and diversity were both higher in long-lived donors than in aged donors. Roughly linear age-related decline in beta diversity appeared, significant by age approximately 41.

CDR1 SGHRS and CDR2 YFSETQ come from the germline V gene. Trimming removed 0 bases at V and 6 bases at J, with 12 bases between. This CDR3 has 15 residues. Input material: blood. The chain employs TRBV5-1 and TRBJ1-4; TRBD1 might be the D (5 bases). This sequence originates from a man in his forties or fifties in good health. CDR3 in amino acids: CASSLGGDLYEKLFF. CDR3 sequence (DNA): TGCGCCAGCAGCTTGGGAGGGGACCTCTATGAAAAACTGTTTTTT.